Following are 21 T cell receptor beta chains from one sample sequenced in a study of regulatory T cells in long-lasting Graves disease. Arm-PCR of CDR3 regions and iRepertoire HTBI primers were the basis on which TCR beta libraries were built. TCRdb called the multiplex PCR reads again in MiXCR, with one record for every CDR3 protein. The sample includes about 660,000 distinct CDR3 sequences, about 32% of them seen just once. The time point is: persistent/refractory GD, antithyroid drugs over 5 years with positive TRAb. Making the TCR library involved RNA that had been extracted from PBMCs. This specimen was peripheral blood mononuclear cells (PBMCs), taken when the disease was refractory, from a patient treated with antithyroid drugs. The receptor set was obtained from a female donor with Graves disease.

This rearrangement joins TRBV9 to TRBJ2-2; TRBD2 agrees at 10 bases. The CDR3 covers 15 residues. Germline CDR1 reads SGDLS; CDR2 reads YYNGEE. V shed 0 bases and J 6 bases; nucleotides not matched to a gene: 2. CDR3 nucleotide sequence: TGTGCCAGCAGCGTAGTTCTAGCGGGAGCCGGGGAGCTGTTTTTT. This sequence encodes CASSVVLAGAGELFF.

There are many counts of this clonotype. This chain connects TRBV6-1 to TRBJ1-5; 8 nucleotides line up with TRBD1. Per the germline V gene, CDR1 is MNHNS and CDR2 is SASEGT. Trimming removed 6 bases from V and 2 bases from J; junction bases left unmatched: 0. This CDR3 comprises 13 residues. This CDR3 is CASRTGGNQPQHF. CDR3 nucleotides: TGTGCCAGCAGGACAGGGGGCAATCAGCCCCAGCATTTT.

This clonotype was seen more than once but under ten times. This may stem from a read error, because a much larger clone lies one nucleotide away. The rearrangement joins TRBV6-2 or TRBV6-3 to TRBJ1-1; 7 bases agree with TRBD1. This CDR3 is built from 14 residues. The trim removed 2 bases at V and 1 base at J, leaving 1 base unmatched. Germline CDR1 and CDR2: MNHEY and SVGEGT. The CDR3 loop reads CASSYGQANTEAFF. Here the CDR3 DNA reads TGTGCCAGCAGTTACGGACAGGCGAACACTGAAGCTTTCTTT.

The chain carries TRBV19 and TRBJ1-2, with 7 bases aligning to TRBD1. The V and J ends lost 5 bases and 4 bases, in that order; junction bases with no gene match: 10. Germline assignment: CDR1 LNHDA and CDR2 SQIVND (reference sequence). This CDR3 has 15 amino acids. The CDR3 is CASSSFEGASYGYTF. The CDR3 DNA sequence: TGTGCCAGTAGTTCGTTTGAGGGGGCTAGCTATGGCTACACCTTC.

This sequence joins TRBV20-1 and TRBJ1-2, with a weak D call TRBD1 (6 bases). This CDR3 contains 15 residues. Trimming stripped 3 bases from V and 3 bases from J, with 17 bases between. CDR1 and CDR2 (germline): DFQATT, SNEGSKA (reference sequence). DNA of the CDR3: TGCAGTGCTAGGCCGGTAGGCAGGGGAGACTATGGCTACACCTTC. It translates to CSARPVGRGDYGYTF.

This clonotype has only one observation. The junction does not match germline at one end; this may be a read error. The J gene is TRBJ2-5, the V gene TRBV7-9, with 9 bases identical to TRBD1. The CDR3 has 15 amino acids. Germline CDR1 and CDR2: SEHNR and FQNEAQ (reference sequence). The CDR3 here is CTSSRTGGAGETQYF. DNA of the CDR3: TGTACCAGCAGCCGTACAGGGGGCGCAGGGGAGACCCAGTACTTC.

In the case of this clonotype: A much larger clone is a single base away; this may be a read error. V gene TRBV28 combines with J gene TRBJ2-4; D call uncertain. Germline loops: CDR1 MDHEN, CDR2 SYDVKM. This CDR3 region has 13 residues. Here the CDR3 DNA reads TGTGCCAGCAGTTTAGGTCATCTGAACATTCAGTGCTTC. Translation: CASSLGHLNIQCF.

This clonotype was seen only a few times. The chain uses TRBV6-1 and TRBJ1-2; TRBD1 aligns across 8 bases. Germline V lookup: CDR1 MNHNS, CDR2 SASEGT. V was pared by 7 bases and J by 6 bases, with 10 bases of the junction left unmatched. CDR3 size: 14 residues. This CDR3 reads CASTPDRGFDGYTF. CDR3 DNA sequence: TGTGCCAGCACCCCCGACAGGGGCTTTGATGGCTACACCTTC.

This clonotype was seen more than once but under ten times. This chain joins TRBV28 and TRBJ1-6; a possible D gene is TRBD1 (6 bases). From germline, CDR1 is MDHEN and CDR2 SYDVKM. Trimming pared 2 bases from V and 7 bases from J, leaving 9 bases between. The CDR3 has 14 residues. As DNA, the CDR3 is TGTGCCAGCAGTTTACAGGACAGAAATTCACCCCTCCACTTT. This encodes CASSLQDRNSPLHF.

The chain links TRBV29-1 to TRBJ1-2, with a weak D call TRBD1 (6 bases). V lost 1 base to trimming and J lost 8 bases, with 11 bases between them. Germline V gives CDR1 SQVTM, CDR2 ANQGSEA. This CDR3 region has 12 residues. The CDR3 sequence is CSVEVGGGGYTF. The CDR3 bases are TGCAGCGTTGAAGTAGGAGGGGGAGGCTACACCTTC.

The chain links TRBV14 to TRBJ1-2; D is perhaps TRBD1 (5 bases). The V end lost 1 base, the J end lost 3 bases, and 12 bases lay between the germline ends. The CDR3 loop spans 15 amino acids. CDR1 is SGHDN and CDR2 is FVKESK in the germline V gene. The CDR3 here is CASSQGRGDHYGYTF. The CDR3 coding sequence is TGTGCCAGCAGCCAAGGGAGGGGAGATCACTATGGCTACACCTTC.

This clonotype occurred a few times. The gene calls are TRBV30 and TRBJ1-4; the D is unclear. Trimming pared 0 bases from V and 0 bases from J, leaving 11 bases between. The CDR3 contains 16 residues. Germline V lookup: CDR1 GTSNPN, CDR2 SVGIG (reference sequence). CDR3: CAWSVRKGTTNEKLFF. CDR3 bases: TGTGCCTGGAGTGTACGAAAGGGAACAACTAATGAAAAACTGTTTTTT.

This clonotype was detected ten times or more. The J gene is TRBJ1-4, the V gene TRBV2; the match to TRBD1 covers 8 bases. Germline V lookup: CDR1 SNHLY, CDR2 FYNNEI. V lost 5 bases and J lost 5; bases outside the gene matches: 7. This CDR3 comprises 15 residues. The CDR3 DNA reads as TGTGCCAGCAGTTACCGACAGGGGATAAATGAAAAACTGTTTTTT. Its protein is CASSYRQGINEKLFF.

This sequence joins TRBV7-3 and TRBJ2-5, with 14 bases aligning to TRBD2. V shed 4 bases, J shed 4 bases, and the junction held 8 bases outside the gene matches. The CDR3 length is 17 residues. Germline assignment: CDR1 SGHTA and CDR2 FQGTGA. For the CDR3, the DNA is TGTGCCAGCAGCTCACCGGGACTAGCGGGAGAGGGAGAGACCCAGTACTTC. As protein: CASSSPGLAGEGETQYF.

This clonotype was observed many times. V and J are TRBV28 and TRBJ2-7; 15 bases match TRBD2. CDR1 and CDR2 from the germline V gene are MDHEN and SYDVKM. CDR3 length: 16 residues. Trimming cost V 5 bases and J 5 bases; bases outside gene matches: 7. The CDR3 sequence: CASSPPGLAGGDEQYF. The CDR3 DNA is TGTGCCAGCAGTCCCCCGGGACTAGCGGGAGGCGACGAGCAGTACTTC.

This clonotype was seen a few times. The CDR3 protein is CASSYLAGQGYSNYGYTF. The DNA for the CDR3 is TGTGCCAGCAGTTACCTGGCGGGACAGGGGTATTCTAACTATGGCTACACCTTC. V is TRBV6-5 and J is TRBJ1-2; 10 bases align to TRBD1. Germline V lookup: CDR1 MNHEY, CDR2 SVGAGI. CDR3 length equals 18 residues. V shed 2 bases, J shed 0 bases, and the junction held 9 bases outside the gene matches.

The CDR3 reads CSVSGGYNSPLHF. The CDR3 DNA is TGCAGTGTTTCAGGGGGCTATAATTCACCCCTCCACTTT. The rearrangement uses TRBV20-1 and TRBJ1-6; 7 bases align to TRBD1. The length of the CDR3 is 13 residues. The V and J ends lost 7 bases and 3 bases, in that order; junction bases with no gene match: 3. CDR1 is DFQATT, CDR2 SNEGSKA, per germline (reference sequence).

This clonotype was seen repeatedly, ten times or more. This chain joins TRBV20-1 and TRBJ2-2, with TRBD2 identical over 7 bases. V trimming: 1 base; J trimming: 1 base; junction bases outside the gene matches: 3. CDR3 length: 15 residues. CDR1 is DFQATT, CDR2 SNEGSKA, per germline (reference sequence). The CDR3 DNA follows: TGCAGTGCTAGAGTGGGGGGGGGGAACACCGGGGAGCTGTTTTTT. This translates into CSARVGGGNTGELFF.

This clonotype has only a few counts. The rearrangement links TRBV6-1 to TRBJ1-1; no clear D gene. Trimming took off 1 base at V and 0 bases at J, with 9 bases between the two ends. The CDR3 sequence is 15 residues long. Germline CDR1 reads MNHNS; CDR2 reads SASEGT. Here the CDR3 DNA reads TGTGCCAGCAGTGAAGGCGGGTTCATGAACACTGAAGCTTTCTTT. Its translation is CASSEGGFMNTEAFF.

This sequence joins TRBV20-1 and TRBJ2-4, with 8 bases aligning to TRBD2. CDR1 and CDR2 (germline): DFQATT, SNEGSKA (reference sequence). Trimming took 3 bases from V and 13 from J; bases not matched to a gene: 17. The length of the CDR3 is 15 residues. CDR3 protein: CSARTREGPNRKQYF. For the CDR3, the DNA is TGCAGTGCTAGGACCCGGGAGGGACCCAACCGTAAGCAGTACTTC.

The chain recombines TRBV18 with TRBJ1-4, with D maybe TRBD1 (6 bases). The CDR3 has 14 amino acids. The germline CDR1 and CDR2 sequences are KGHSH and LQKENI. Deletions cut 6 bases from V and 8 bases from J, with 16 bases between. CDR3 DNA: TGTGCCAGCTCTCACGGACAGCCGGAAGAAAAACTGTTTTTT. Its translation is CASSHGQPEEKLFF.